This T cell receptor beta chain originates from a study of blood T cell repertoires in COVID-19. Whole-study context: PBMCs, B-cell-depleted T cells, or T cells provided the cDNA or gDNA that made up the material.

Trimming removed 5 bases from V and 3 bases from J; junction bases left unmatched: 9. Germline assignment: CDR1 MDHEN and CDR2 SYDVKM. CDR3 length equals 15 residues. The protocol was immunoSEQ multiplex PCR, while the TCRdb copy is restricted to in-frame clones and leaves out a portion. The sample includes around 130,000 clones, about four fifths of them seen just once. The chain uses TRBV28 and TRBJ2-7, with 8 bases identical to TRBD2. The sequencing input was peripheral blood. This clonotype was sampled from a woman aged 45-59 years with acute or convalescent COVID-19. The CDR3 reads CASSPPGGMIYEQYF. The CDR3 DNA reads as TGTGCCAGCAGTCCCCCGGGGGGGATGATCTACGAGCAGTACTTC.